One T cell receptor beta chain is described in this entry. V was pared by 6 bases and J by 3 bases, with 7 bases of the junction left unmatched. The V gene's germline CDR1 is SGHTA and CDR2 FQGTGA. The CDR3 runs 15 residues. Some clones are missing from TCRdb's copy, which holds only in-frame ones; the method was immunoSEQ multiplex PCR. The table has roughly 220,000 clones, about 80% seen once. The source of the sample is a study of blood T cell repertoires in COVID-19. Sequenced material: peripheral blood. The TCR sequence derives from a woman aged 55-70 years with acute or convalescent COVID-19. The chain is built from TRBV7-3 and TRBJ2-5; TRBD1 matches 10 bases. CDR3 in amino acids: CASRPWTGGEETQYF. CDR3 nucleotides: TGTGCCAGCAGACCTTGGACAGGGGGAGAAGAGACCCAGTACTTC.